These 28 T cell receptor beta chains share one sample of origin, sequenced in a study of identical twins. From the 5' RACE reads, TCRdb called clonotypes with MiXCR, one entry per CDR3 protein. Of 1.5 million to 2 million distinct CDR3 sequences in the sample, roughly 35% were seen once. Sequences were obtained from cord blood. The receptors originated from a newborn girl in good health.

Comments on this clonotype: One junction end disagrees with the germline gene, perhaps due to a read error. The J gene is TRBJ1-1, the V gene TRBV5-1, with no clear D. The germline V gene encodes CDR1 SGHRS and CDR2 YFSETQ. The CDR3 is 12 residues long. CDR3 in DNA: TGCGCCGGCAGCTTGGTTGCCACTGAAGCTTTCTTT. Amino acid sequence: CAGSLVATEAFF.

This chain uses TRBV20-1 with TRBJ2-7, with 11 bases identical to TRBD2. V lost 4 bases, J lost 4 bases, and 9 bases stayed unmatched. The germline gives CDR1 DFQATT, CDR2 SNEGSKA (reference sequence). This CDR3 is 15 amino acids long. In DNA, the CDR3 is TGCAGTGCTACCCTCCCACTAGCGGGAGCTTACGAGCAGTACTTC. Its protein product is CSATLPLAGAYEQYF.

For this clonotype: Sequence at one end of the junction differs from germline and may be a read error. The CDR3 protein is CANSYQGDTLYEQYF. DNA of the CDR3: TGTGCCAACAGTTACCAGGGGGACACTCTATACGAGCAGTACTTC. V is TRBV6-6 and J is TRBJ2-7; 7 bases are shared with TRBD1. CDR1 and CDR2 (germline): MNHNY, SVGAGI (reference sequence). This CDR3 has 15 amino acids.

The J gene is TRBJ2-5, the V gene TRBV28; 8 bases agree with TRBD2. The V gene's germline CDR1 is MDHEN and CDR2 SYDVKM. V lost 1 base and J lost 5; bases outside the gene matches: 3. This CDR3 is 14 amino acids long. Written as DNA, the CDR3 is TGTGCCAGCAGTTTATTTGCTAGCGGGGAGACCCAGTACTTC. Its translation is CASSLFASGETQYF.

This clonotype was picked up a small number of times. The chain joins TRBV27 to TRBJ1-1, with D hard to call. This CDR3 comprises 15 residues. Germline lookup yields CDR1 MNHEY and CDR2 SMNVEV (reference sequence). Trimming pared 4 bases from V and 1 base from J, leaving 13 bases between. CDR3 DNA: TGTGCCAGCAGTTCTGAGTCCCTTGGGAACACTGAAGCTTTCTTT. Residues: CASSSESLGNTEAFF.

The chain is built from TRBV5-5 and TRBJ1-5; D remains unclear. The germline gives CDR1 SGHKS, CDR2 YYEKEE (reference sequence). This CDR3 is 10 amino acids long. Trimming left V 0 bases short and J 10 bases short, with 2 bases between. This CDR3 is CASSLDPQHF. CDR3 DNA: TGTGCCAGCAGCTTGGATCCCCAGCATTTT.

There are many counts of this clonotype. The V call is TRBV2, the J call TRBJ2-7, with D perhaps TRBD2 (6 bases). The germline V gene has CDR1 SNHLY and CDR2 FYNNEI. The CDR3 extends over 16 amino acids. Deletions cut 8 bases from V and 2 bases from J, with 22 bases between. The CDR3 region is CASSLGGTLLTYEQYF. Here the CDR3 DNA reads TGTGCCAGCTCCCTTGGCGGGACTTTGTTAACCTACGAGCAGTACTTC. The variable domain in full, completed from reference TRBV2 and TRBJ2-7, reads EPEVTQTPSHQVTQMGQEVILRCVPISNHLYFYWYRQILGQKVEFLVSFYNNEISEKSEIFDDQFSVERPDGSNFTLKIRSTKLEDSAMYFCASSLGGTLLTYEQYFGPGTRLTVT.

J is TRBJ2-1 and V is TRBV29-1; no definite D call. The end of the DNA is better explained by TRBJ2-7, so the J call may be wrong. Germline assignment: CDR1 SQVTM and CDR2 ANQGSEA. This CDR3 is built from 14 residues. The CDR3 nucleotides are TGCAGCGTCACGTCTGGATTGATAGACAATGAGCAGTACTTC. Its protein is CSVTSGLIDNEQYF.

This clonotype was observed a few times. The chain joins TRBV12-3 or TRBV12-4 to TRBJ2-1, with D possibly being TRBD1 or TRBD2 (5 bases each). The CDR3 runs 15 residues. The V end lost 5 bases, the J end lost 2 bases, and 13 bases lay between the germline ends. The CDR3 sequence: CASSLGDPPYNEQFF. CDR3 bases: TGTGCCAGCAGTCTGGGGGACCCTCCCTACAATGAGCAGTTCTTC.

Details on this clonotype: Compared with germline, one end of the junction differs, possibly owing to a read error. J is TRBJ2-3 and V is TRBV12-3 or TRBV12-4; D unclear. The CDR3 runs 14 residues. The CDR3 DNA is TGTACCAGCAGTTTAATCGGCAGCACAGATACGCAGTATTTT. Residues: CTSSLIGSTDTQYF.

This clonotype turned up a few times. This chain joins TRBV10-3 and TRBJ2-2; D is possibly TRBD1 or TRBD2 (5 bases each). Germline V gene data show CDR1 as ENHRY and CDR2 as SYGVKD. The CDR3 runs to 14 residues. Trimming pared 4 bases from V and 7 bases from J, leaving 13 bases between. CDR3 sequence (DNA): TGTGCCATCAGTGGGGGACCCTCGCTCGGGGAGCTGTTTTTT. The encoded protein is CAISGGPSLGELFF.

This clonotype has just a few counts. Since a much larger clone is just one base distant, this may be a read error. The J gene is TRBJ2-7, the V gene TRBV7-9, with D possibly TRBD1 on 6 matching bases. Germline V gene data show CDR1 as SEHNR and CDR2 as FQNEAQ (reference sequence). V gave up 5 bases and J gave up 3 bases, with 11 bases separating them. This CDR3 spans 13 amino acids. The CDR3 spells CASSTGQFYEQYF. In nucleotides, the CDR3 is TGTGCCAGCAGCACCGGACAGTTCTACGAGCAGTACTTC.

The V and J genes are TRBV6-6 and TRBJ1-1, with D perhaps matching TRBD1 (5 bases). The CDR3 is 14 amino acids. Looked up from germline, CDR1 is MNHNY and CDR2 is SVGAGI (reference sequence). V was clipped by 7 bases and J by 1 base, with 13 bases between them. CDR3 DNA sequence: TGTGCCAGCAAACTGGGACGGACGAACACTGAAGCTTTCTTT. This translates into CASKLGRTNTEAFF.

This clonotype has a handful of counts. This rearrangement joins TRBV20-1 to TRBJ2-7; 8 bases align to TRBD2. Germline CDR1 DFQATT, CDR2 SNEGSKA (reference sequence). Trimming at V came to 5 bases and at J to 0 bases, leaving 12 bases not matched to a gene. The CDR3 sequence is 16 residues long. Written as DNA, the CDR3 is TGCAGTGCTCGCCGAGCGGGGGTCGCAAGCTCCTACGAGCAGTACTTC. Translating it yields CSARRAGVASSYEQYF.

This chain joins TRBV4-2 and TRBJ1-6; D gene uncertain. CDR3 length equals 14 residues. V was clipped by 0 bases and J by 9 bases, with 9 bases between them. The germline V gene has CDR1 LGHNA and CDR2 YNFKEQ. As DNA, the CDR3 is TGTGCCAGCAGCCAAGAGGGTGGAGGTTCACCCCTCCACTTT. Protein: CASSQEGGGSPLHF.

The V call is TRBV5-1, the J call TRBJ2-1; TRBD2 agrees at 13 bases. The V and J ends lost 0 bases and 4 bases, in that order; junction bases with no gene match: 7. The CDR3 spans 18 residues. Germline V gives CDR1 SGHRS, CDR2 YFSETQ. CDR3 sequence: CASSLELAGGPKYNEQFF. CDR3 sequence (DNA): TGCGCCAGCAGCTTGGAACTAGCGGGAGGGCCGAAATACAATGAGCAGTTCTTC.

This clonotype was found a few times. The chain links TRBV7-9 to TRBJ2-3, with D uncertain. V shed 2 bases and J shed 3 bases, with 9 bases lying between them. The CDR3 extends over 14 amino acids. From germline, CDR1 is SEHNR and CDR2 FQNEAQ (reference sequence). The CDR3 DNA reads TGTGCCAGCAGCTTATCTGTCCGGACAGATACGCAGTATTTT. This gives the protein CASSLSVRTDTQYF.

This clonotype occurred a few times. The CDR3 DNA follows: TGTGCCAGCAGCTTAGTCTCGGGCTACCAATCCTACGAGCAGTACTTC. Its translation: CASSLVSGYQSYEQYF. The chain recombines TRBV7-2 with TRBJ2-7; D not resolved. CDR1 and CDR2 from the germline V gene are SGHTA and FQGNSA. Trimming took 1 base from V and 1 from J, leaving 14 bases between them. The CDR3 covers 16 residues.

CDR3 region: CSVESRTGGNYGYTF. The CDR3 coding sequence is TGCAGCGTTGAATCCCGGACAGGGGGGAACTATGGCTACACCTTC. J is TRBJ1-2 and V is TRBV29-1; 10 positions agree with TRBD1. The germline V gene encodes CDR1 SQVTM and CDR2 ANQGSEA. This CDR3 is built from 15 residues. With 2 bases clipped from V and 2 bases from J, the junction kept 5 bases outside the gene matches.

The table lists this clonotype with a few counts. The chain has TRBV7-9 and TRBJ1-1, with 10 bases aligning to TRBD1. Per the germline V gene, CDR1 is SEHNR and CDR2 is FQNEAQ (reference sequence). The CDR3 spans 15 residues. The V segment lost 5 bases and the J segment 5 bases; nucleotides outside the gene matches: 8. Here the CDR3 reads CASSPGTGAWTEAFF. The DNA for the CDR3 is TGTGCCAGCAGCCCCGGGACAGGGGCATGGACTGAAGCTTTCTTT. The entire variable domain, with the rest obtained from reference TRBV7-9 and TRBJ1-1, is as follows: DTGVSQNPRHKITKRGQNVTFRCDPISEHNRLYWYRQTLGQGPEFLTYFQNEAQLEKSRLLSDRFSAERPKGSFSTLEIQRTEQGDSAMYLCASSPGTGAWTEAFFGQGTRLTVV.

The chain combines TRBV7-2 with TRBJ2-3, with a weak D call TRBD2 (6 bases). Germline CDR1 SGHTA, CDR2 FQGNSA. The V and J ends lost 10 bases and 2 bases respectively, with 10 bases between them. This CDR3 spans 12 amino acids. CDR3 loop: CATGTFTDTQYF. As DNA, the CDR3 is TGTGCCACCGGGACTTTCACAGATACGCAGTATTTT.

The V call is TRBV20-1, the J call TRBJ1-2, with 10 nucleotides matching TRBD1. The length of the CDR3 is 15 residues. V was clipped by 0 bases and J by 6 bases; unmatched bases: 7. Germline V gene sequence: CDR1 DFQATT, CDR2 SNEGSKA (reference sequence). The CDR3 sequence: CSARDFGDRGDGYTF. The CDR3 DNA is TGCAGTGCTAGAGATTTCGGGGACAGGGGCGATGGCTACACCTTC.

This sequence joins TRBV20-1 and TRBJ1-2; a weak D match, TRBD1 (6 bases). Trimming left V 5 bases short and J 3 bases short, with 22 bases between. This CDR3 comprises 16 residues. The germline V gene encodes CDR1 DFQATT and CDR2 SNEGSKA (reference sequence). DNA for the CDR3: TGCAGTGCTGAGCCGGGACACTACTTAGGGGACTATGGCTACACCTTC. The encoded protein is CSAEPGHYLGDYGYTF.

This sequence joins TRBV6-5 and TRBJ1-1; TRBD1 matches 9 bases. The CDR3 is made up of 15 amino acids. The germline gives CDR1 MNHEY, CDR2 SVGAGI. Trimming removed 4 bases from V and 1 base from J; junction bases left unmatched: 4. Here the CDR3 DNA reads TGTGCCAGCAGTTCTCAACAGGGGGCGAACACTGAAGCTTTCTTT. This encodes CASSSQQGANTEAFF.

This clonotype was seen a few times. The rearrangement uses TRBV5-5 and TRBJ2-4; tentatively, D is TRBD2 (5 bases). Trimming shortened V by 1 base and J by 0 bases, and 23 bases separated the two germline ends. The CDR3 consists of 20 residues. The germline CDR1 and CDR2 sequences are SGHKS and YYEKEE (reference sequence). CDR3 bases: TGTGCCAGCAGCTTGCCGTCCCCCCGGACTCCCATCCTAGCCAAAAACATTCAGTACTTC. Translating it yields CASSLPSPRTPILAKNIQYF.

This clonotype was detected only a few times. V and J are TRBV3-1 and TRBJ2-4; TRBD2 aligns across 14 bases. The DNA end favors TRBJ2-7, so the J call may be wrong. Per the germline V gene, CDR1 is LGHDT and CDR2 is YNNKEL (reference sequence). This CDR3 is built from 15 residues. Here the CDR3 DNA reads TGTGCCAGCAGCGCCGGGACTAGCGGGGGCTACGAGCAGTACTTC. It translates to CASSAGTSGGYEQYF.

The sample holds many counts of this clonotype. The rearrangement joins TRBV4-2 to TRBJ1-2, with D tentatively TRBD1 (6 bases). Trimming cost V 0 bases and J 5 bases, with 13 bases left between them. Germline V gene lookup returns CDR1 LGHNA and CDR2 YNFKEQ. The length of the CDR3 is 15 residues. CDR3 loop: CASSQDQGRGYGYTF. The CDR3 DNA sequence: TGTGCCAGCAGCCAAGACCAGGGGCGCGGGTATGGCTACACCTTC.

The J gene is TRBJ1-1, the V gene TRBV4-2; no clear D gene. Germline CDR1 reads LGHNA; CDR2 reads YNFKEQ. The ends were cut back, 2 bases at V and 2 bases at J, with 9 bases in the middle. This CDR3 is 14 amino acids long. The CDR3 region has the DNA TGTGCCAGCAGCCAACCCCTTCGTAACACTGAAGCTTTCTTT. This translates into CASSQPLRNTEAFF.